Below, one TCR beta chain is given with its context. Its target is unknown. J was trimmed by 6 bases and V by 7 bases; bases with no gene match: 11. Germline V lookup: CDR1 SGHTA, CDR2 FQGNSA. The CDR3 spans 16 residues. This sample is part of a study of high-grade serous ovarian cancer treatment subgroups. Study-wide context: Mean per sample: around 13,000 reads, 6,000 to 8,000 unique TCR beta rearrangements. The study's findings and limits: Tumors within one patient showed repertoire similarity of roughly 0.1 to 0.8.

The tumor samples were collected prior to definitive surgery or chemotherapy. The data were produced by immunoSEQ multiplex PCR, yet TCRdb's version contains in-frame clones alone and is incomplete. The data hold about 8,000 clones, with about 60% observed a single time. Input material: tumor tissue. The chain carries TRBV7-2 and TRBJ1-5, with 11 bases identical to TRBD1. This TCR came from a human donor with high-grade serous ovarian cancer. DNA of the CDR3: TGTGCCAGCACCGAATCTCCCGGGACAGGGGGTCAGCCCCAGCATTTT. This encodes CASTESPGTGGQPQHF. Full variable domain (missing parts from reference TRBV7-2 and TRBJ1-5): GAGVSQSPSNKVTEKGKDVELRCDPISGHTALYWYRQSLGQGLEFLIYFQGNSAPDKSGLPSDRFSAERTGGSVSTLTIQRTQQEDSAVYLCASTESPGTGGQPQHFGDGTRLSIL.